This TCR beta chain comes out of a study of T cell responses to AZD1222 COVID-19 vaccine. Study-level findings and limits: The donor cohort was predominantly white British with a female majority, and clonal diversity may have been underestimated.

Sequencing was performed with immunoSEQ multiplex PCR; in TCRdb, only in-frame clones are kept and a portion is missing. The table shows roughly 35,000 clones, with roughly 90% occurring only once. The CDR3 contains 14 residues. Deletions cut 6 bases from V and 5 bases from J, with 15 bases between. The germline CDR1 and CDR2 sequences are MNHEY and SVGAGI. Worth noting for this clone: The antigen remains unidentified.

This rearrangement joins TRBV6-5 to TRBJ2-3; the D is unclear. The sequencing here drew on peripheral blood, taken on day 0 of AZD1222 vaccination. The source is an adult in good health. The CDR3 spells CASRMNYGGDTQYF. The CDR3 DNA reads as TGTGCCAGCAGAATGAACTATGGCGGAGATACGCAGTATTTT.